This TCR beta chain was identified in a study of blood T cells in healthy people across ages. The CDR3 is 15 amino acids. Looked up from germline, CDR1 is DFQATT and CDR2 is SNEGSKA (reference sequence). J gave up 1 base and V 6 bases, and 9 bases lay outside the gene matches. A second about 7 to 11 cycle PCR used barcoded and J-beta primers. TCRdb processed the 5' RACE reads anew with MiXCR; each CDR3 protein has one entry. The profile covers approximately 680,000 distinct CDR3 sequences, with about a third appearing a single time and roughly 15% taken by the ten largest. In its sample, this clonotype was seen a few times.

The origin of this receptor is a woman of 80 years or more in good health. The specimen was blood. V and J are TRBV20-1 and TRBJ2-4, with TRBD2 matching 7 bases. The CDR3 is CSAESAGRAKNIQYF. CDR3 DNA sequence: TGCAGTGCGGAGTCCGCCGGGAGGGCCAAAAACATTCAGTACTTC.